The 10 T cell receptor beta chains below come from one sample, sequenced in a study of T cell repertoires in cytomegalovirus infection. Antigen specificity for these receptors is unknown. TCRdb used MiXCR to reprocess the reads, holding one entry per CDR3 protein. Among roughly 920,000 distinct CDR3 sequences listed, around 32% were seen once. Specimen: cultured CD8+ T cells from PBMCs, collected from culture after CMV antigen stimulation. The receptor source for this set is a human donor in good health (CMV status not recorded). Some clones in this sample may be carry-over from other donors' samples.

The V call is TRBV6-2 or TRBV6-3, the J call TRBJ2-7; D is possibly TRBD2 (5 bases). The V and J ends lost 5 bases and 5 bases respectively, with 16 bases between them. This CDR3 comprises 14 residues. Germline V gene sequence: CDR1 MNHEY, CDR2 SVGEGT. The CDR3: CASSPRAQGDEQYF. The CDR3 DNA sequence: TGTGCCAGCAGTCCGAGGGCCCAAGGCGACGAGCAGTACTTC.

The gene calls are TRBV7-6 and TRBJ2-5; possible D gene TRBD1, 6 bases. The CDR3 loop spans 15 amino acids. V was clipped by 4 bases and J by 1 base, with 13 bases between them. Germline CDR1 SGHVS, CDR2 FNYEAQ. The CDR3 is CASSSPDRAQETQYF. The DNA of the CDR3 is TGTGCCAGCAGCTCACCGGACAGAGCCCAAGAGACCCAGTACTTC.

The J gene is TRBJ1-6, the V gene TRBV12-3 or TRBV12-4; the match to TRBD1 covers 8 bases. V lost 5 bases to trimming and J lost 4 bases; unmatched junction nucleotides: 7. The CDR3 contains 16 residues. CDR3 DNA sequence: TGTGCCAGCAGTCTGGGACAGGCGTCTTATAATTCACCCCTCCACTTT. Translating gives CASSLGQASYNSPLHF.

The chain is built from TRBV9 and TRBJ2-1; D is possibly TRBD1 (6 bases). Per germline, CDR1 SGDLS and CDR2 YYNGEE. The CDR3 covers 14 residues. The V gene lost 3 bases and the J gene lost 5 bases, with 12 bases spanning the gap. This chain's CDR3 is CASSAYRVNNEQFF. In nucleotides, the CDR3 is TGTGCCAGCAGCGCTTACAGGGTCAACAATGAGCAGTTCTTC.

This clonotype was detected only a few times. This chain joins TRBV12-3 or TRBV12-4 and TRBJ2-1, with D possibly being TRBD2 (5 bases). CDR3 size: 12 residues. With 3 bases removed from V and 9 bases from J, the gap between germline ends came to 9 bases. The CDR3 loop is CASSFVASEQFF. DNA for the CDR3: TGTGCCAGCAGTTTTGTAGCGAGTGAGCAGTTCTTC.

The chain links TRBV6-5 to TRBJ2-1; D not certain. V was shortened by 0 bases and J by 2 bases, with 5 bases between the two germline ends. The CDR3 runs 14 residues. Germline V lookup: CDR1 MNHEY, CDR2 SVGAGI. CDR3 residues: CASSYSYPYNEQFF. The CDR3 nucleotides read TGTGCCAGCAGTTACTCCTATCCCTACAATGAGCAGTTCTTC.

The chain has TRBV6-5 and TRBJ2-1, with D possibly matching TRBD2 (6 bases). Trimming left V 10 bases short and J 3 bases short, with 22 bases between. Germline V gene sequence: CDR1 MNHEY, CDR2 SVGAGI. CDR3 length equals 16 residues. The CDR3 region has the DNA TGTGCCACGCGGGACGTAGCTCATCCTGGCTACAATGAGCAGTTCTTC. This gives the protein CATRDVAHPGYNEQFF.

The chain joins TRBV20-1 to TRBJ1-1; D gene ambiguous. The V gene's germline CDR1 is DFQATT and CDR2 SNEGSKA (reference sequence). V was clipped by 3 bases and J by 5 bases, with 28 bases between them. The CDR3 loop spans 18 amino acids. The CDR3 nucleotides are TGCAGTGCTAGGCCCCTGAACGAACACAACACCCCGGTTACTGAAGCTTTCTTT. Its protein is CSARPLNEHNTPVTEAFF.

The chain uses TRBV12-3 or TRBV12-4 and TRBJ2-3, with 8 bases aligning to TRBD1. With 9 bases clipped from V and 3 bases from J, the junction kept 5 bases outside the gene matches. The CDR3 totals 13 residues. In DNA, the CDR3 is TGTGCCAGTCCGGGACAGGCAACAGATACGCAGTATTTT. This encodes CASPGQATDTQYF.

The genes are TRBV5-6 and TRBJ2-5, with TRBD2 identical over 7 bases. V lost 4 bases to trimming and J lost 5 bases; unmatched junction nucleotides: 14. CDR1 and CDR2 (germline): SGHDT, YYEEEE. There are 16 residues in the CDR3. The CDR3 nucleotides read TGTGCCAGCAGCACCACCGGGACTACACCATGGGAGACCCAGTACTTC. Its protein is CASSTTGTTPWETQYF.